Listed below are T cell receptor beta chains from one sample, sequenced in a study of identical twins. TCRdb itself ran the 5' RACE reads through MiXCR, one entry per CDR3 protein. Among under 800,000 distinct CDR3 sequences listed, 21% were seen once. The same sample was also studied in work on T cells expressing NK-cell markers.

The sample comprised PBMCs. Every receptor here comes from a woman aged 18-35 years in good health. Both conserved end residues are part of each CDR3. The D gene is left open where the match is weak. Where a row states a size, it is once, few, many or the class of an expanded clone; other rows omit it.

d_gene,abundance,v_gene,j_gene,CDR3aa,CDR3nt
TRBD2,-,TRBV7-9,TRBJ2-2,CASSPRLAGANTGELFF,TGTGCCAGCAGCCCCAGACTAGCGGGGGCGAACACCGGGGAGCTGTTTTTT
-,many,TRBV4-3,TRBJ2-3,CASSQDFLATSTDTQYF,TGCGCCAGCAGCCAAGATTTTCTAGCGACTAGCACAGATACGCAGTATTTT
TRBD1,-,TRBV10-3,TRBJ2-1,CAITGTGTYNEQFF,TGTGCCATCACCGGGACAGGGACATACAATGAGCAGTTCTTC
-,-,TRBV20-1,TRBJ1-3,CSARPRGVNTIYF,TGCAGTGCTAGGCCCCGGGGTGTGAACACCATATATTTT
-,-,TRBV5-1,TRBJ1-2,CASGQEGGYTF,TGCGCCAGCGGGCAGGAGGGGGGCTACACCTTC
-,many,TRBV6-1,TRBJ1-2,CASSTTGIGGYTF,TGTGCCAGCAGCACCACAGGGATCGGTGGCTACACCTTC
-,-,TRBV4-3,TRBJ2-1,CASSQDYRITYNEQFF,TGCGCCAGCAGCCAAGATTACAGGATTACCTACAATGAGCAGTTCTTC
TRBD1,many,TRBV2,TRBJ1-2,CASSPDRGRHGYTF,TGTGCCAGCAGCCCTGACAGGGGGCGACATGGCTACACCTTC
-,-,TRBV6-1,TRBJ1-3,CASSHGLQEGNTIYF,TGTGCCAGCAGCCATGGACTCCAGGAGGGAAACACCATATATTTT
TRBD2,-,TRBV20-1,TRBJ2-7,CSASGGLAGGPVRYEQYF,TGCAGTGCTAGTGGAGGACTAGCGGGAGGGCCGGTTCGATACGAGCAGTACTTC
-,-,TRBV27,TRBJ2-5,CASSSQGKGTQYF,TGTGCCAGCAGTTCTCAAGGGAAGGGGACCCAGTACTTC
-,-,TRBV20-1,TRBJ2-5,CSARMAQNPLF,TGCAGTGCTAGGATGGCACAAAACCCCCTCTTC
TRBD1,-,TRBV5-1,TRBJ2-1,CASETGVNNEQFF,TGCGCCAGCGAAACAGGGGTGAACAATGAGCAGTTCTTC
-,-,TRBV20-1,TRBJ2-7,CSARLGPLEQCF,TGCAGCGCTCGACTTGGGCCCCTCGAGCAGTGCTTC
-,-,TRBV4-3,TRBJ2-1,CASSPGAQIYNEQFF,TGCGCCAGCAGCCCAGGGGCCCAGATCTACAATGAGCAGTTCTTC
TRBD1,few,TRBV10-3,TRBJ1-6,CAIRRGQGDSPLHF,TGTGCCATCAGGAGGGGACAGGGGGACTCACCCCTCCACTTT
-,-,TRBV20-1,TRBJ2-3,CSASRSIFSGAQYF,TGCAGTGCTAGTAGGTCCATTTTTTCGGGGGCGCAGTATTTT
-,-,TRBV27,TRBJ2-7,CASSLRAGMYEQYF,TGTGCCAGCAGTTTAAGGGCAGGGATGTACGAGCAGTACTTC
-,few,TRBV7-6,TRBJ2-7,CASSSGFVQYF,TGTGCCAGCAGCTCGGGGTTTGTGCAGTACTTC
TRBD2,few,TRBV20-1,TRBJ2-5,CSVPTSGIQETQYF,TGCAGTGTCCCGACTAGCGGGATCCAAGAGACCCAGTACTTC
-,many,TRBV7-9,TRBJ2-5,CASSLPVTGLSRETQYF,TGTGCCAGCAGCCTTCCCGTGACAGGACTCAGCAGGGAGACCCAGTACTTC
TRBD1,few,TRBV20-1,TRBJ2-1,CSAKPGQAYNEQFF,TGCAGTGCTAAGCCGGGACAGGCGTACAATGAGCAGTTCTTC
-,-,TRBV10-3,TRBJ2-5,CASQRVPQETQYF,TGTGCCTCCCAGCGGGTTCCACAAGAGACCCAGTACTTC
-,-,TRBV20-1,TRBJ1-5,CSAQQGGNQPQHF,TGCAGTGCGCAACAGGGTGGCAATCAGCCCCAGCATTTT
-,many,TRBV6-1,TRBJ2-7,CASRPTRDSQYEQYF,TGTGCCAGCAGACCAACACGAGACAGTCAATACGAGCAGTACTTC
-,-,TRBV5-1,TRBJ1-1,CASRTRNGETEAFF,TGCGCCAGCAGAACCCGCAACGGAGAAACTGAAGCTTTCTTT
TRBD2,few,TRBV7-6,TRBJ2-7,CASSPEASGRAYEQYF,TGTGCCAGCAGCCCAGAGGCTAGCGGGAGGGCCTACGAGCAGTACTTC
TRBD2,-,TRBV29-1,TRBJ2-7,CSVDSSGSYEQYF,TGCAGCGTTGACTCTAGCGGGAGTTACGAGCAGTACTTC
-,few,TRBV6-1,TRBJ1-3,CASSRRDARNTIYF,TGTGCCAGCAGCCGAAGGGACGCCCGAAACACCATATATTTT
-,-,TRBV5-1,TRBJ2-7,CASSFLQGNDAYEQYF,TGCGCCAGCAGCTTCTTACAGGGTAACGATGCCTACGAGCAGTACTTC